This T cell receptor (beta chain) was profiled in a study of T-cell reconstitution after alpha-beta-depleted transplantation in children. Preparation of the TCRbeta library involved a method that used unique molecular identifiers. TCRdb fed the PCR reads into MiXCR, producing one record per CDR3 protein. The sample consists of roughly 50,000 distinct CDR3 sequences, roughly 45% of them appearing once. Trimming removed 4 bases from V and 1 base from J; junction bases left unmatched: 9. The germline CDR1 and CDR2 sequences are SQVTM and ANQGSEA. The CDR3 extends over 18 amino acids. The source material was PBMCs, mostly from graft donor cells, sampled 360 days after TCRalphabeta/CD19-depleted stem cell transplant. This chain joins TRBV29-1 and TRBJ2-2; 13 bases align to TRBD2. The source is a male patient between 5 and 17 years old who had a stem cell transplant for acute lymphoblastic leukemia, so the T cells may come from the graft donor. CDR3 protein: CSVGGTSGNRLNTGELFF. The CDR3 bases are TGCAGCGTTGGTGGGACTAGCGGGAATAGGTTGAACACCGGGGAGCTGTTTTTT.